This T cell receptor beta chain derives from a study of cytomegalovirus exposure and HLA in healthy donors. Study-wide results and limits: Reports described diagnosis of cytomegalovirus status by the classifier as highly specific and sensitive.

Remarks on this clone: The antigen is not known.

With 1 base removed from V and 1 base from J, the gap between germline ends came to 7 bases. The CDR3 runs to 15 residues. Germline V lookup: CDR1 MNHEY, CDR2 SVGAGI. Clones were sequenced by immunoSEQ multiplex PCR, and TCRdb holds only the in-frame ones, with some missing. The repertoire consists of approximately 140,000 clones, with 84% occurring once and the leading ten covering over 1.1%. The sample consisted of PBMCs. The V call is TRBV6-5, the J call TRBJ2-2; D is uncertain. The TCR was taken from a woman in her twenties or thirties in good health and CMV-seronegative. CDR3 bases: TGTGCCAGCAGTTACTTTCCAGGGAACACCGGGGAGCTGTTTTTT. Amino acids: CASSYFPGNTGELFF.